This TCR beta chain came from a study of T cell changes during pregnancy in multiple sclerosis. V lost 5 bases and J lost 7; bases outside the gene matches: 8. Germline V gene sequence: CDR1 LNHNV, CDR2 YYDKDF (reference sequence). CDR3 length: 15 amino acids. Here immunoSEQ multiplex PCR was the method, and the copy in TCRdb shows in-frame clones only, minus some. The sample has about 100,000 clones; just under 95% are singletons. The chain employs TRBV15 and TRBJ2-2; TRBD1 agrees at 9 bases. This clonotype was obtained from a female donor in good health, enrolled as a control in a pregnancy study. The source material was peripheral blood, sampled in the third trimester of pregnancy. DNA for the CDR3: TGTGCCACCAGCGTAAGGGGACAGGGAATCGGGGAGCTGTTTTTT. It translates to CATSVRGQGIGELFF.